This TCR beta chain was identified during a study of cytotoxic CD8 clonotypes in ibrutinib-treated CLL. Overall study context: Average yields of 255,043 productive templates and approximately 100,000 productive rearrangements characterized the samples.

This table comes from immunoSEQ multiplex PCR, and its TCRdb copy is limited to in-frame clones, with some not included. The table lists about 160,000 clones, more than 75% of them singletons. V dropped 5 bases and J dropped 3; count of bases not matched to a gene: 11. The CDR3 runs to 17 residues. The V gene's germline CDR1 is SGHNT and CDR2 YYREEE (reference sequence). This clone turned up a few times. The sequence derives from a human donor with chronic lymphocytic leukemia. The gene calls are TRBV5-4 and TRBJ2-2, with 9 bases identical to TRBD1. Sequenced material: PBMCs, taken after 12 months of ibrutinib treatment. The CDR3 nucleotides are TGTGCCAGCAGTTCCTCCGGGACAGGGCTTCACACCGGGGAGCTGTTTTTT. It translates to CASSSSGTGLHTGELFF.